This T cell receptor (beta chain) came from a study of response to subunit inactivated influenza vaccine. Overall study findings and caveats: The authors proposed limited new T cell recruitment per seasonal influenza vaccination.

Germline V gene sequence: CDR1 KGHSH, CDR2 LQKENI. There are 14 residues in the CDR3. Trimming cost V 3 bases and J 5 bases, with 14 bases left between them. This clonotype was counted a few times. Its target is unknown. TCRdb re-called the RT-PCR reads with MiXCR, one entry per CDR3 protein. The data contain 550,000 to 600,000 distinct CDR3 sequences, 12% of them singletons. The chain uses TRBV18 and TRBJ2-7; TRBD1 is a possible D gene (6 bases). The sequence came from a man in his forties or fifties who received an inactivated influenza vaccine. The starting material was PBMCs from blood, obtained on the day of vaccination. CDR3 sequence (DNA): TGTGCCAGCTCACCCCGGGCAGGGGAAAACGAGCAGTACTTC. Protein product: CASSPRAGENEQYF.